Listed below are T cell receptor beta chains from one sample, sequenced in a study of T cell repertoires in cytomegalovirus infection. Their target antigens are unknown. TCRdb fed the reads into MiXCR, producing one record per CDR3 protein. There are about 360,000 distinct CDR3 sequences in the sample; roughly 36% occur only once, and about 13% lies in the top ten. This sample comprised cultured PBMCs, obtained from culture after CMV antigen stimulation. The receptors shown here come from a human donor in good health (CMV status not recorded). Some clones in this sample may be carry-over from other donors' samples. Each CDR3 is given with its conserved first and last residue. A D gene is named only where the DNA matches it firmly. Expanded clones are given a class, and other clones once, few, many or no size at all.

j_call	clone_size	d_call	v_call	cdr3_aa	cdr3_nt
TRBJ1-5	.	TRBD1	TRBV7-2	CASRSIGGEEPQHF	TGTGCCAGCAGATCGATAGGGGGCGAGGAGCCCCAGCATTTT
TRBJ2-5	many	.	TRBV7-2	CASSLRRGRGETQYF	TGTGCCAGCAGCTTAAGAAGGGGCAGGGGAGAGACCCAGTACTTC
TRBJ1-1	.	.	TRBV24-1	CATSGGQSDTEAFF	TGTGCCACCAGTGGAGGGCAGTCGGACACTGAAGCTTTCTTT
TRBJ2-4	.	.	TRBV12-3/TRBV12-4	CASSLAAELAKNIQYF	TGTGCCAGCAGTTTAGCGGCCGAACTAGCCAAAAACATTCAGTACTTC
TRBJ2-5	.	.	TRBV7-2	CASSSGVQYQETQYF	TGTGCCAGCAGCTCGGGGGTCCAGTACCAAGAGACCCAGTACTTC
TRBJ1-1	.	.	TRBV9	CASSVVQGTEAFF	TGTGCCAGCAGCGTAGTACAGGGCACTGAAGCTTTCTTT
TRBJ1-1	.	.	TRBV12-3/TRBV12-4	CASSVGRVNTEAFF	TGTGCCAGCAGCGTGGGACGGGTGAACACTGAAGCTTTCTTT
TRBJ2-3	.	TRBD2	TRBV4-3	CASSQLAGSGPDTQYF	TGCGCCAGCAGCCAACTAGCGGGCTCAGGTCCCGATACGCAGTATTTT
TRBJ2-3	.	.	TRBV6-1	CASSEAGGTDTQYF	TGTGCCAGCAGTGAAGCGGGCGGCACAGATACGCAGTATTTT
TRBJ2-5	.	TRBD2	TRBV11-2	CASTSSGGGMGETQYF	TGTGCCAGCACCTCCTCGGGAGGGGGGATGGGCGAGACCCAGTACTTC
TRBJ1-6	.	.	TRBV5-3	CASSLAAGHNSPLHF	TGTGCCAGCAGCTTGGCGGCAGGGCACAATTCACCCCTCCACTTT
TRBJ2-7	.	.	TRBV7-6	CASSPTPDSYEQYF	TGTGCCAGCAGCCCGACCCCGGACAGCTACGAGCAGTACTTC
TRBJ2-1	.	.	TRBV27	CASSLYRGVSYNEQFF	TGTGCCAGCAGTTTATATCGCGGGGTCTCCTACAATGAGCAGTTCTTC
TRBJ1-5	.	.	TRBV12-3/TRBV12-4	CASSTDGIGPQHF	TGTGCCAGCAGTACCGACGGGATCGGGCCCCAGCATTTT
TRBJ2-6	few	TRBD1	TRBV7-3	CASSQTGTGGANVLTF	TGTGCCAGCAGCCAGACAGGGACGGGGGGGGCCAACGTCCTGACTTTC
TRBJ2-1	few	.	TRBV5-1	CASSQDGNSYNEQFF	TGCGCCAGCAGTCAAGACGGAAACTCCTACAATGAGCAGTTCTTC
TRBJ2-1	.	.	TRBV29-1	CSGFSYNEQFF	TGCAGCGGGTTCTCCTACAATGAGCAGTTCTTC
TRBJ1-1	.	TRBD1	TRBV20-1	CSATRTGRVNTEAFF	TGCAGTGCTACCCGGACAGGGCGGGTGAACACTGAAGCTTTCTTT
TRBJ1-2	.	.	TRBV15	CATSRENPRYGYTF	TGTGCCACCAGCAGAGAAAACCCCCGCTATGGCTACACCTTC
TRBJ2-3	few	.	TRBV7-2	CASSLLRGLSTDTQYF	TGTGCCAGCAGCTTACTCCGTGGACTTAGCACAGATACGCAGTATTTT
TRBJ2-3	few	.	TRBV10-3	CAIMGRSSSTDTQYF	TGTGCCATCATGGGACGGTCATCTAGCACAGATACGCAGTATTTT
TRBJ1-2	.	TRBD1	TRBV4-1	CASSQEIMGTGPYGYTF	TGCGCCAGCAGCCAAGAAATAATGGGGACAGGCCCATATGGCTACACCTTC
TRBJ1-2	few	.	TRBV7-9	CASSEPLTTITF	TGTGCCAGCAGTGAGCCGCTCACTACCATCACCTTC
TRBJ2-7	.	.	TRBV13	CASSPRDRFYEQYF	TGTGCCAGCAGCCCCCGGGACCGATTCTACGAGCAGTACTTC
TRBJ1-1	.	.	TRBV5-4	CASSPHKGPNTEAFF	TGTGCCAGCAGCCCACACAAGGGACCGAACACTGAAGCTTTCTTT
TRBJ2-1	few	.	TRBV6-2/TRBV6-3	CASSPALGSYNEQFF	TGTGCCAGCAGCCCAGCACTAGGCTCCTACAATGAGCAGTTCTTC
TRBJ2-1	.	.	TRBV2	CASSGTNEQFF	TGTGCCAGCAGTGGGACCAATGAGCAGTTCTTC
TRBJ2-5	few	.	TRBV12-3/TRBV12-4	CASSLAGSETQYF	TGTGCCAGCAGTTTAGCAGGGTCAGAGACCCAGTACTTC
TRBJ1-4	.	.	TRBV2	CASSGTAQGEKLFF	TGTGCCAGCAGTGGAACAGCTCAGGGAGAAAAACTGTTTTTT
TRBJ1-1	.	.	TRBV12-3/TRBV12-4	CASSPSPGEAFF	TGTGCCAGCAGCCCCTCGCCGGGCGAAGCTTTCTTT
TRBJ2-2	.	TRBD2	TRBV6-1	CASSAQRGYTGELFF	TGTGCCAGCAGTGCCCAGCGGGGTTACACCGGGGAGCTGTTTTTT
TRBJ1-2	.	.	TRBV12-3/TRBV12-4	CASSQEAGYTF	TGTGCCAGCAGTCAAGAGGCTGGCTACACCTTC
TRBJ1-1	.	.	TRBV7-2	CASRLQGAGNTEAFF	TGTGCCAGCAGGCTACAGGGCGCCGGGAACACTGAAGCTTTCTTT
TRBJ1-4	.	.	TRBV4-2	CASSQERAGHPLNEKLFF	TGTGCCAGCAGCCAAGAAAGAGCAGGGCACCCATTAAATGAAAAACTGTTTTTT
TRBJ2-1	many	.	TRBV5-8	CASSFGALGAYNEQFF	TGTGCCAGCAGCTTTGGGGCGCTGGGAGCTTACAATGAGCAGTTCTTC
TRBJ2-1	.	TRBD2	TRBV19	CASKAGYLNEQFF	TGTGCCAGTAAAGCGGGGTACCTCAATGAGCAGTTCTTC